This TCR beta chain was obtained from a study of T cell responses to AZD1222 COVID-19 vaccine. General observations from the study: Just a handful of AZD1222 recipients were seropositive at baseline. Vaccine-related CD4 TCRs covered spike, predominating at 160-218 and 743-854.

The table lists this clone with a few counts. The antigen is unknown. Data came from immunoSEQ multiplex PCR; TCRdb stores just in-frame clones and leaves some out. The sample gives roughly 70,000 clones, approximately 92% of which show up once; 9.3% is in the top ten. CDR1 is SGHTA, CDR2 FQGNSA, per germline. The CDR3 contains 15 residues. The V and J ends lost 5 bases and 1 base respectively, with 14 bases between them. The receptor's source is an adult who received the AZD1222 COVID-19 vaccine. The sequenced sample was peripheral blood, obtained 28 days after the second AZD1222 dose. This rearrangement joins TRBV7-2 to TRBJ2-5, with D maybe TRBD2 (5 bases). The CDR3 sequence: CASSPDPGSQETQYF. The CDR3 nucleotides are TGTGCCAGCAGCCCAGACCCGGGGTCCCAAGAGACCCAGTACTTC.